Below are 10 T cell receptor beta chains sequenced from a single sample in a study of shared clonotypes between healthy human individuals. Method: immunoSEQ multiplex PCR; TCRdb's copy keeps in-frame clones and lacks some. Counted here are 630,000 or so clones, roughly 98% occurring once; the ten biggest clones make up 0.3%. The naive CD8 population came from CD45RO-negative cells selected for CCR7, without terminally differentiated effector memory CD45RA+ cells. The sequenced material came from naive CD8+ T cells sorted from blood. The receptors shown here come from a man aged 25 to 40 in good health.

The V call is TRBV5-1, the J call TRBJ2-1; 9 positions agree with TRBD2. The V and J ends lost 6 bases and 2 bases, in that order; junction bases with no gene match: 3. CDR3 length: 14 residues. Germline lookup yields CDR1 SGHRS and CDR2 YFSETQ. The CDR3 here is CASTGGRAYNEQFF. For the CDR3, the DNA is TGCGCCAGCACCGGCGGGAGGGCCTACAATGAGCAGTTCTTC.

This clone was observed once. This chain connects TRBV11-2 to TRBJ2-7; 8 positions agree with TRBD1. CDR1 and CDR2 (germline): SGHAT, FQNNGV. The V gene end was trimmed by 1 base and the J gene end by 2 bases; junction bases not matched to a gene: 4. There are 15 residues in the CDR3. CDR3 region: CASSLGGQVTYEQYF. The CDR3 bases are TGTGCCAGCAGCTTAGGGGGACAGGTAACCTACGAGCAGTACTTC.

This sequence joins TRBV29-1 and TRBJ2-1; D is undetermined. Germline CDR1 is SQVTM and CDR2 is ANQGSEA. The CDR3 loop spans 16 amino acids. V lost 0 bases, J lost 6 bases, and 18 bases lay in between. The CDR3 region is CSVEDIEKRAPNEQFF. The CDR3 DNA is TGCAGCGTTGAAGACATCGAAAAAAGGGCTCCCAATGAGCAGTTCTTC.

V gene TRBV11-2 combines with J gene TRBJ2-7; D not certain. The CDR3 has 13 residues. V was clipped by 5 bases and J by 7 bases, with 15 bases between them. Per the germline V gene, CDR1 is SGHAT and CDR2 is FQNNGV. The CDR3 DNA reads TGTGCCAGCAGCCCATTAACCATTCCAGAGCAGTACTTC. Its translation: CASSPLTIPEQYF. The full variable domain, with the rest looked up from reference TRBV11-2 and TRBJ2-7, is EAGVAQSPRYKIIEKRQSVAFWCNPISGHATLYWYQQILGQGPKLLIQFQNNGVVDDSQLPKDRFSAERLKGVDSTLKIQPAKLEDSAVYLCASSPLTIPEQYFGPGTRLTVT.

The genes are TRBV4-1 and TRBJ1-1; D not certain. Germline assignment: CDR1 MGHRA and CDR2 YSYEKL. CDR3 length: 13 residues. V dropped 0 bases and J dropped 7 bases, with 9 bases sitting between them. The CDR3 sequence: CASSQEIDREAFF. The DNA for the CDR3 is TGCGCCAGCAGCCAAGAAATCGATCGTGAAGCTTTCTTT.

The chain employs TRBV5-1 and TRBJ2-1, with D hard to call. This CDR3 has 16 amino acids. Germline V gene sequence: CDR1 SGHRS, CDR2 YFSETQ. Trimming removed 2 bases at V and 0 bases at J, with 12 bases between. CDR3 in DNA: TGCGCCAGCAGCTTAAGGATGGGTAGCTCCTACAATGAGCAGTTCTTC. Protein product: CASSLRMGSSYNEQFF.

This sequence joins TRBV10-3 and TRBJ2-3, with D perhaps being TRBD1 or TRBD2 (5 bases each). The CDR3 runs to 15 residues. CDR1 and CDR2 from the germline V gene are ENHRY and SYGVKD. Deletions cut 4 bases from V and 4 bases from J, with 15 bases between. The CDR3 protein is CAISVGRVSADTQYF. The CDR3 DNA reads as TGTGCCATCAGTGTCGGCAGGGTTAGCGCAGATACGCAGTATTTT.

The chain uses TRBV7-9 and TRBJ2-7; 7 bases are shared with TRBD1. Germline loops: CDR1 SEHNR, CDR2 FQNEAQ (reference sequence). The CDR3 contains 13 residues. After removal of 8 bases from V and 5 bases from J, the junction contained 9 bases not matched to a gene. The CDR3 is CASHDRVSDEQYF. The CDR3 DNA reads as TGTGCCAGCCACGACAGGGTATCGGACGAGCAGTACTTC.

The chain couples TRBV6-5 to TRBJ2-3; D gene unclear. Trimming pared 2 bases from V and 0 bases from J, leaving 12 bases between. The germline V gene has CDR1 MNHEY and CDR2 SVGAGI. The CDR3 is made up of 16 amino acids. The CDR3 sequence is CASSYANPISTDTQYF. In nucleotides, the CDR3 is TGTGCCAGCAGTTACGCAAACCCTATTAGCACAGATACGCAGTATTTT.

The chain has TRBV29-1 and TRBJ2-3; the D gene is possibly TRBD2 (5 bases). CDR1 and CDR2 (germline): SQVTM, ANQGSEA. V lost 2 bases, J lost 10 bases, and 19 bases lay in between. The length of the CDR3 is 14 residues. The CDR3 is CSVESPGSRYSQYF. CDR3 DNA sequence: TGCAGCGTTGAATCGCCGGGATCTAGGTACTCGCAGTATTTT.